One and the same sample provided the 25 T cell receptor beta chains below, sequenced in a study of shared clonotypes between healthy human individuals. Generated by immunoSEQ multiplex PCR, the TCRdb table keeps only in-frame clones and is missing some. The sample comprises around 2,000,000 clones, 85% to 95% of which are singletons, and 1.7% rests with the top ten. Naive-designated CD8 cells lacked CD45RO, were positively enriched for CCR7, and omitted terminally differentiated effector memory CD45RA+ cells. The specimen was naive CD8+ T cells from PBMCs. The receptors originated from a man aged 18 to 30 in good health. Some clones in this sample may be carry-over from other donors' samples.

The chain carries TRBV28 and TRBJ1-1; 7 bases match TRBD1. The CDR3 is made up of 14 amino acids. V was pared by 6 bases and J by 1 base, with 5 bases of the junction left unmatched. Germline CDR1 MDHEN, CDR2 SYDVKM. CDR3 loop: CASSPRDRNTEAFF. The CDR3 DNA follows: TGTGCCAGCAGCCCCCGGGACAGGAACACTGAAGCTTTCTTT.

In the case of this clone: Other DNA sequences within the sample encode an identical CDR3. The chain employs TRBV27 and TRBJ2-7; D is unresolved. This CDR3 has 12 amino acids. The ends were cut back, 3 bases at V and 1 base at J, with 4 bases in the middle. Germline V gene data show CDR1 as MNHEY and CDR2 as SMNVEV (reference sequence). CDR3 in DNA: TGTGCCAGCAGTTTCAGTTCCTACGAGCAGTACTTC. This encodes CASSFSSYEQYF.

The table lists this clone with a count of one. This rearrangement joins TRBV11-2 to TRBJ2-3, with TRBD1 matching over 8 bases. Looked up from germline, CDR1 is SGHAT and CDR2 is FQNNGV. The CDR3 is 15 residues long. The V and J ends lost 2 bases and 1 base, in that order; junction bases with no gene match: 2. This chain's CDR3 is CASSLSRGRTDTQYF. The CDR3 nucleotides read TGTGCCAGCAGCTTATCCAGGGGGCGCACAGATACGCAGTATTTT.

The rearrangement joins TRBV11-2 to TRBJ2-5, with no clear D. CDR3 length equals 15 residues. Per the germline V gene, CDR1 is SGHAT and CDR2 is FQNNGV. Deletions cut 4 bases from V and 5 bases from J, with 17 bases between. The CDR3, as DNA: TGTGCCAGCAGCTGGACCCCGGGCCCCCGGGAGACCCAGTACTTC. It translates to CASSWTPGPRETQYF.

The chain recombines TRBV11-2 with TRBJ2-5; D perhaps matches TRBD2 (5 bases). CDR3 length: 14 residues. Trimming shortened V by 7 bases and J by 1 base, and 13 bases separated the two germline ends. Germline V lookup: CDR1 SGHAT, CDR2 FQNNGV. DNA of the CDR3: TGTGCCAGCACCCGTCGGGGAGCCCAAGAGACCCAGTACTTC. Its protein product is CASTRRGAQETQYF.

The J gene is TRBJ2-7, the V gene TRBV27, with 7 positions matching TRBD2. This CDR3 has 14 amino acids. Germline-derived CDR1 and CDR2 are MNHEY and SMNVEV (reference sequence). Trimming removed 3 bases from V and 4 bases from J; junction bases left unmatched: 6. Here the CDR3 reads CASSFAAGRYEQYF. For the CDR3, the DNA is TGTGCCAGCAGTTTCGCAGCGGGAAGGTACGAGCAGTACTTC.

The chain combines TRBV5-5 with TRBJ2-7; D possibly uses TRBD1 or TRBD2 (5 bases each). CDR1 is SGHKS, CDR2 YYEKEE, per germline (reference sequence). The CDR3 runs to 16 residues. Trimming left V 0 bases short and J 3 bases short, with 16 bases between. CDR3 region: CASSLAGPAWNYEQYF. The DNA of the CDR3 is TGTGCCAGCAGCTTGGCGGGGCCAGCGTGGAACTACGAGCAGTACTTC.

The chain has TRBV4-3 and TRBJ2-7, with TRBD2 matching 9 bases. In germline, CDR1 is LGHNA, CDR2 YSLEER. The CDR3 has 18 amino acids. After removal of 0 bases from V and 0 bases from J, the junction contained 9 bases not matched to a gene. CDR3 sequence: CASSQEGSGSPHSYEQYF. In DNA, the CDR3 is TGCGCCAGCAGCCAAGAGGGTAGCGGGAGCCCTCACTCCTACGAGCAGTACTTC.

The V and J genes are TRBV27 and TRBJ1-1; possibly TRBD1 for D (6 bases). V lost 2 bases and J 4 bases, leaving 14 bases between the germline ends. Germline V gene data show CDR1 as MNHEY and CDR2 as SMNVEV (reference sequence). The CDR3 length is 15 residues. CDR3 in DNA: TGTGCCAGCAGTTTAAGGAGGGGAGGGGGCACTGAAGCTTTCTTT. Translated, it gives CASSLRRGGGTEAFF.

The CDR3 sequence is CASSPSSGSTEQYF. CDR3 DNA: TGTGCCAGCAGCCCCTCCAGCGGGAGTACCGAGCAGTACTTC. This chain joins TRBV9 and TRBJ2-7, with 8 bases matching TRBD2. V trimming: 4 bases; J trimming: 6 bases; junction bases outside the gene matches: 9. Germline CDR1 and CDR2: SGDLS and YYNGEE. The CDR3 extends over 14 amino acids.

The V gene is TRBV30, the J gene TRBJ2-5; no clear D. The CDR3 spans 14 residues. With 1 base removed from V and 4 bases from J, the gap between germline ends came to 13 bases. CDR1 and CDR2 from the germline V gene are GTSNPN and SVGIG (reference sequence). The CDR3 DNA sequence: TGTGCCTGGAGTGACCCCTCCGGCTTAGAGACCCAGTACTTC. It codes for CAWSDPSGLETQYF.

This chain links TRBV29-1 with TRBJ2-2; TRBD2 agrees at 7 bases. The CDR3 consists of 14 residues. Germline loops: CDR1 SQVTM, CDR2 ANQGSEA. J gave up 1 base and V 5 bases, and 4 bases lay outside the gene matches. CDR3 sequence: CSVRGGRNTGELFF. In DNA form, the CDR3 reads TGCAGCGTTCGAGGCGGGAGGAACACCGGGGAGCTGTTTTTT.

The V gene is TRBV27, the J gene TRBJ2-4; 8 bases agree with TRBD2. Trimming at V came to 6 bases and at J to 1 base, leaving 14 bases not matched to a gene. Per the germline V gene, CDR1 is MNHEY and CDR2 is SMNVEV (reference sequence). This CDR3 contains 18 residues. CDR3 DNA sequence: TGTGCCAGCAGGGTACTAGCGGTCCTCTGCGTGGCCAAAAACATTCAGTACTTC. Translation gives CASRVLAVLCVAKNIQYF.

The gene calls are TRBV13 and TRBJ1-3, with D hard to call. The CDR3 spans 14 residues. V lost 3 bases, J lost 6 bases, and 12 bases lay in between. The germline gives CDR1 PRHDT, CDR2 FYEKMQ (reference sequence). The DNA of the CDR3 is TGTGCCAGCAGCTTCGGCAGGAATCTAAACACCATATATTTT. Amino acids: CASSFGRNLNTIYF. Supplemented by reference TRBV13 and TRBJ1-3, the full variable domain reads AAGVIQSPRHLIKEKRETATLKCYPIPRHDTVYWYQQGPGQDPQFLISFYEKMQSDKGSIPDRFSAQQFSDYHSELNMSSLELGDSALYFCASSFGRNLNTIYFGEGSWLTVV.

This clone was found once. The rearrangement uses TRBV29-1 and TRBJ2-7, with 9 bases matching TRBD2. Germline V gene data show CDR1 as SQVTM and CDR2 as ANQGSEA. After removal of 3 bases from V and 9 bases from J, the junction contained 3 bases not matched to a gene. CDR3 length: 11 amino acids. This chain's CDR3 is CSVDLAGLQYF. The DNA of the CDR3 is TGCAGCGTTGACCTAGCGGGACTGCAGTACTTC.

This CDR3 is CASSFPEEPQHF. For the CDR3, the DNA is TGTGCCAGCAGCTTTCCGGAGGAGCCCCAGCATTTT. The chain carries TRBV7-9 and TRBJ1-5, with unresolved D. Trimming pared 3 bases from V and 8 bases from J, leaving 8 bases between. Germline V gives CDR1 SEHNR, CDR2 FQNEAQ (reference sequence). This CDR3 contains 12 residues.

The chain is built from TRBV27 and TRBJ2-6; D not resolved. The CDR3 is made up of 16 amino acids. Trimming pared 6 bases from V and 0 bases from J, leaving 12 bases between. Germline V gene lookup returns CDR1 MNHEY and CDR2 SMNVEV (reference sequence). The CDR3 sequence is CASSALVSSGANVLTF. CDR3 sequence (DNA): TGTGCCAGCAGCGCTCTGGTCAGCTCTGGGGCCAACGTCCTGACTTTC.

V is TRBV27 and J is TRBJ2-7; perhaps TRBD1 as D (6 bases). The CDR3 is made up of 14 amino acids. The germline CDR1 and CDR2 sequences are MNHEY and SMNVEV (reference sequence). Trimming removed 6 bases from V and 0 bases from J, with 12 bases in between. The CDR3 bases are TGTGCCAGCAGCACACTCAGGGGCTCCTACGAGCAGTACTTC. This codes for CASSTLRGSYEQYF.

The CDR3 bases are TGTGCCAGCAGCTTATCGGGCGGGGGAGCCTACGAGCAGTACTTC. Protein product: CASSLSGGGAYEQYF. This chain joins TRBV13 and TRBJ2-7, with 7 bases matching TRBD2. CDR1 and CDR2 from the germline V gene are PRHDT and FYEKMQ (reference sequence). The CDR3 has 15 residues. The V and J ends lost 2 bases and 2 bases, in that order; junction bases with no gene match: 6.

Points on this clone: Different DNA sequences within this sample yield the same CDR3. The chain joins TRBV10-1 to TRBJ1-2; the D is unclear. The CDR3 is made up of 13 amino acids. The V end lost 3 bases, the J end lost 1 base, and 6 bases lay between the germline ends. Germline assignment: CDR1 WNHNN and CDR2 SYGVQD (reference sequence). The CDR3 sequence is CASSEGLNYGYTF. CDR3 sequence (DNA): TGCGCCAGCAGTGAAGGACTTAACTATGGCTACACCTTC.

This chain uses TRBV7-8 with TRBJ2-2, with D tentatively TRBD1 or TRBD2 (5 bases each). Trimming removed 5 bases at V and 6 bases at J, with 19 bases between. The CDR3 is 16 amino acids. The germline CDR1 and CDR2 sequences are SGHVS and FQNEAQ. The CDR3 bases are TGTGCCAGCAGCCCAGGGACCGTAACCTGGGCCGGGGAGCTGTTTTTT. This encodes CASSPGTVTWAGELFF.

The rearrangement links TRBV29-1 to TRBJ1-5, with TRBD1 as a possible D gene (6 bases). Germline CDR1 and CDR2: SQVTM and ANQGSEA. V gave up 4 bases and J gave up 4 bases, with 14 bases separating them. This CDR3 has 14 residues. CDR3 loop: CSVVEGGRNQPQHF. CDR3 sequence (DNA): TGCAGCGTTGTGGAGGGGGGCAGGAATCAGCCCCAGCATTTT.

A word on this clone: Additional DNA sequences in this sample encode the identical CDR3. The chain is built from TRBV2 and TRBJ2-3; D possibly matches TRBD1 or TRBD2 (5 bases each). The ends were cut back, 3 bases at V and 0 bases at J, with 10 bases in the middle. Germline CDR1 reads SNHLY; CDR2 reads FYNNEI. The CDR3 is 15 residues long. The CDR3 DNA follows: TGTGCCAGCAGTGAGGGACGGCACAGCACAGATACGCAGTATTTT. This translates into CASSEGRHSTDTQYF.

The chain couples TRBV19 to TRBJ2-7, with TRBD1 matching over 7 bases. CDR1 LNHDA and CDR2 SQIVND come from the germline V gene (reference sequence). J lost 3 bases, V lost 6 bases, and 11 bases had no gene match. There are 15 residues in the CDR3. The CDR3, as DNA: TGTGCCAGTAGCCACGACAGGGCCGAATTCTACGAGCAGTACTTC. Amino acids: CASSHDRAEFYEQYF.

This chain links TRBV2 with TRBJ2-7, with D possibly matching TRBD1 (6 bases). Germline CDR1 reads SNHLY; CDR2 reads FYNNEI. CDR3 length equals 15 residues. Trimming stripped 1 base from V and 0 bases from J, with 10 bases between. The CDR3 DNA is TGTGCCAGCAGTGAAGAGGGACAAGGCTCCTACGAGCAGTACTTC. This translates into CASSEEGQGSYEQYF.